Shown below are 17 T cell receptor beta chains from a single sample sequenced in a study of T cells in Graves' hyperthyroidism and ophthalmopathy. The investigators amplified TCR beta CDR3 regions from RNA transcripts. In the first-round RT-PCR of the TCR CDR3, the HTBI primer set was used. TCRdb reanalysed the multiplex PCR reads using MiXCR and keeps one entry per CDR3 protein. The sample has under 400,000 distinct CDR3 sequences; 20% to 30% are singletons. The sample consisted of blood. The receptors derive from a middle-aged man with Graves' hyperthyroidism.

V is TRBV27 and J is TRBJ2-1; 14 nucleotides agree with TRBD2. The CDR3 length is 17 residues. Germline V lookup: CDR1 MNHEY, CDR2 SMNVEV (reference sequence). V lost 5 bases and J lost 7; bases outside the gene matches: 10. The CDR3 loop reads CASSMGLAGAPMNEQFF. For the CDR3, the DNA is TGTGCCAGCAGTATGGGACTAGCGGGGGCTCCTATGAATGAGCAGTTCTTC.

This clonotype was seen a few times. The rearrangement uses TRBV7-9 and TRBJ2-1; D is unresolved. The CDR3 covers 16 residues. CDR1 and CDR2 (germline): SEHNR, FQNEAQ (reference sequence). V lost 3 bases to trimming and J lost 5 bases, with 17 bases between them. CDR3 nucleotide sequence: TGTGCCAGCAGCTTGTCGACTTCCTGGGAAAACAATGAGCAGTTCTTC. This translates into CASSLSTSWENNEQFF.

The CDR3 sequence is CASSQVGLAEGTDTQYF. In DNA form, the CDR3 reads TGTGCCAGCAGCCAAGTCGGACTAGCGGAGGGGACAGATACGCAGTATTTT. The rearrangement joins TRBV3-1 to TRBJ2-3; 10 nucleotides align to TRBD2. Germline V CDR1 and CDR2: LGHDT, YNNKEL (reference sequence). This CDR3 is 17 amino acids long. The junction had 7 bases not matched to a gene; V was cut back by 1 base and J by 3 bases.

This clonotype was found many times. The chain has TRBV11-2 and TRBJ2-7; 10 bases are a match to TRBD2. V was pared by 4 bases and J by 6 bases, with 9 bases of the junction left unmatched. This CDR3 contains 15 residues. CDR1 and CDR2 from the germline V gene are SGHAT and FQNNGV. The DNA for the CDR3 is TGTGCCAGCAGCTCTACAGCTAGCGGGAGACCCGAGCAGTACTTC. Translating gives CASSSTASGRPEQYF.

This chain joins TRBV15 and TRBJ1-3; tentatively, D is TRBD1 (5 bases). Trimming took off 3 bases at V and 4 bases at J, with 13 bases between the two ends. The germline V gene has CDR1 LNHNV and CDR2 YYDKDF (reference sequence). The CDR3 is 15 residues long. The CDR3 coding sequence is TGTGCCACCAGCAGGGACACGGGCCAAGGAAACACCATATATTTT. Protein sequence: CATSRDTGQGNTIYF. Together with reference TRBV15 and TRBJ1-3, the CDR3 gives the full variable domain: DAMVIQNPRYQVTQFGKPVTLSCSQTLNHNVMYWYQQKSSQAPKLLFHYYDKDFNNEADTPDNFQSRRPNTSFCFLDIRSPGLGDTAMYLCATSRDTGQGNTIYFGEGSWLTVV.

This clonotype was counted between two and nine times. V gene TRBV6-1 combines with J gene TRBJ1-4; 8 nucleotides line up with TRBD1. Germline V gene data show CDR1 as MNHNS and CDR2 as SASEGT. There are 15 residues in the CDR3. With 5 bases clipped from V and 4 bases from J, the junction kept 6 bases outside the gene matches. CDR3 region: CASSHDRGGNEKLFF. The CDR3 nucleotides read TGTGCCAGCAGTCATGACAGGGGTGGTAATGAAAAACTGTTTTTT.

This clonotype was picked up many times. The rearrangement joins TRBV29-1 to TRBJ1-1; D may be TRBD1 (6 bases). The CDR3 consists of 13 residues. V was trimmed by 8 bases and J by 1 base, leaving 14 bases between them. Germline CDR1 SQVTM, CDR2 ANQGSEA. For the CDR3, the DNA is TGCAGCCCATGGACAGCCACGAACACTGAAGCTTTCTTT. Translated: CSPWTATNTEAFF.

The table lists this clonotype with a few counts. V gene TRBV6-1 combines with J gene TRBJ2-5; maybe TRBD1 (6 bases). CDR3 size: 13 residues. Germline V gene lookup returns CDR1 MNHNS and CDR2 SASEGT. V shed 5 bases and J shed 4 bases, with 11 bases lying between them. The CDR3 loop reads CASSPQGSETQYF. The CDR3, as DNA: TGTGCCAGCAGTCCACAGGGCTCAGAGACCCAGTACTTC.

Ten or more counts support this clonotype. The chain links TRBV7-9 to TRBJ2-1, with D uncertain. Germline values: CDR1 SEHNR, CDR2 FQNEAQ (reference sequence). Trimming shortened V by 5 bases and J by 5 bases, and 10 bases separated the two germline ends. The CDR3 has 13 amino acids. CDR3 in amino acids: CASSAPLNNEQFF. DNA for the CDR3: TGTGCCAGCAGCGCCCCCCTTAACAATGAGCAGTTCTTC.

The genes are TRBV13 and TRBJ2-1, with D uncertain. V was clipped by 7 bases and J by 3 bases, with 4 bases between them. Germline values: CDR1 PRHDT, CDR2 FYEKMQ (reference sequence). This CDR3 is 11 amino acids long. CDR3 region: CASIRYNEQFF. The DNA for the CDR3 is TGTGCCAGCATCCGCTACAATGAGCAGTTCTTC.

At least ten counts were recorded for this clonotype. This chain links TRBV29-1 with TRBJ1-1; D unresolved. The V gene's germline CDR1 is SQVTM and CDR2 ANQGSEA. This CDR3 is 12 amino acids long. Trimming stripped 6 bases from V and 4 bases from J, with 12 bases between. The CDR3 spells CSVRDPGTEAFF. CDR3 in DNA: TGCAGCGTCAGAGACCCTGGCACTGAAGCTTTCTTT. The full variable domain, completed using reference TRBV29-1 and TRBJ1-1, is SAVISQKPSRDICQRGTSLTIQCQVDSQVTMMFWYRQQPGQSLTLIATANQGSEATYESGFVIDKFPISRPNLTFSTLTVSNMSPEDSSIYLCSVRDPGTEAFFGQGTRLTVV.

Worth noting for this clonotype: A read error may produce the germline difference seen at one junction end. The chain couples TRBV20-1 to TRBJ2-3; 10 bases line up with TRBD2. CDR1 is DFQATT and CDR2 is SNEGSKA in the germline V gene (reference sequence). The CDR3 contains 14 residues. The CDR3 DNA is TGCAGTGCTAAGAGCGGGGGGGCCACAGATACTCAGTATTTT. Its protein product is CSAKSGGATDTQYF.

The chain links TRBV20-1 to TRBJ1-2; possible D gene TRBD1, 5 bases. The CDR3 is made up of 13 amino acids. V lost 6 bases and J lost 2, with 13 bases in between. CDR1 is DFQATT and CDR2 is SNEGSKA in the germline V gene (reference sequence). This CDR3 is CSAGDGWNYGYTF. The DNA of the CDR3 is TGCAGTGCAGGGGACGGCTGGAACTATGGCTACACCTTC.

This clonotype was observed a few times. The chain uses TRBV28 and TRBJ2-1; possibly TRBD1 or TRBD2 for D (5 bases each). Trimming left V 2 bases short and J 1 base short, with 12 bases between. The CDR3 consists of 16 residues. The germline V gene encodes CDR1 MDHEN and CDR2 SYDVKM. The CDR3 bases are TGTGCCAGCAGTTTAATTCAGGGAGATTCCTACAATGAGCAGTTCTTC. Translation: CASSLIQGDSYNEQFF.

There are a few counts of this clonotype. The chain is built from TRBV7-9 and TRBJ1-1; weak D call: TRBD1 (6 bases). Germline values: CDR1 SEHNR, CDR2 FQNEAQ (reference sequence). Trimming removed 5 bases at V and 1 base at J, with 14 bases between. The CDR3 has 15 amino acids. CDR3 protein: CASSIQGIGNTEAFF. The CDR3 bases are TGTGCCAGCAGCATACAGGGAATTGGGAACACTGAAGCTTTCTTT.

The chain uses TRBV20-1 and TRBJ1-2, with D possibly being TRBD1 (5 bases). Germline assignment: CDR1 DFQATT and CDR2 SNEGSKA (reference sequence). The CDR3 consists of 14 residues. V was cut by 4 bases and J by 3 bases, with 15 bases left in between. The CDR3 reads CSAIGSGTDYGYTF. The CDR3 nucleotides are TGCAGTGCTATTGGATCAGGGACGGACTATGGCTACACCTTC.

This clonotype has at least ten counts. The V call is TRBV3-1, the J call TRBJ2-5, with D possibly matching TRBD2 (6 bases). Trimming left V 5 bases short and J 5 bases short, with 12 bases between. The V gene's germline CDR1 is LGHDT and CDR2 YNNKEL (reference sequence). The CDR3 has 13 residues. The CDR3 protein is CASSRGLGETQYF. The CDR3 region has the DNA TGTGCCAGCAGCAGGGGACTTGGGGAGACCCAGTACTTC.